The 23 T cell receptor beta chains given below trace back to one sample, sequenced in a study of T cell responses to AZD1222 COVID-19 vaccine. Measured with immunoSEQ multiplex PCR; TCRdb has only the in-frame clones, and not every one. The sample records roughly 97,000 clones, roughly 90% being singletons. Sequences were derived from peripheral blood, sampled on day 0 of AZD1222 vaccination. These receptors all come from an adult in good health.

The chain uses TRBV30 and TRBJ1-3; no clear D. V was trimmed by 4 bases and J by 0 bases, leaving 10 bases between them. The CDR3 is 14 residues long. Germline lookup yields CDR1 GTSNPN and CDR2 SVGIG (reference sequence). The CDR3 reads CAWKMGSSGNTIYF. The CDR3 DNA reads as TGTGCCTGGAAAATGGGCAGCTCTGGAAACACCATATATTTT.

The genes are TRBV6-1 and TRBJ1-6, with 11 bases aligning to TRBD1. V lost 4 bases and J lost 9; bases outside the gene matches: 14. The length of the CDR3 is 18 residues. From germline, CDR1 is MNHNS and CDR2 SASEGT. CDR3 nucleotide sequence: TGTGCCAGCAGTGTCCCCCCGGACAGGGGGCGGGGGGCTTCACCCCTCCACTTT. It translates to CASSVPPDRGRGASPLHF.

A note on this clone: The junction does not match germline at one end; this may be a read error. V and J are TRBV6-5 and TRBJ1-2; TRBD1 is a possible D gene (5 bases). Germline V CDR1 and CDR2: MNHEY, SVGAGI. This CDR3 has 14 amino acids. CDR3 nucleotide sequence: TGTGCCAGCAGTAACTCCGGGGCCTCTTATGGCTACACCTTC. Its translation: CASSNSGASYGYTF.

The chain is built from TRBV4-1 and TRBJ1-5, with TRBD1 as a possible D gene (5 bases). This CDR3 is built from 14 residues. V dropped 0 bases and J dropped 2 bases, with 5 bases sitting between them. Germline CDR1 is MGHRA and CDR2 is YSYEKL. DNA of the CDR3: TGCGCCAGCAGCCAAGACAGGGGCAATCAGCCCCAGCATTTT. Protein product: CASSQDRGNQPQHF.

The chain recombines TRBV20-1 with TRBJ2-7, with 8 bases that match TRBD2. The CDR3 sequence is 12 residues long. V lost 3 bases, J lost 6 bases, and 4 bases stayed unmatched. Germline V CDR1 and CDR2: DFQATT, SNEGSKA (reference sequence). The CDR3 spells CSASSGAAEQYF. The CDR3 DNA sequence: TGCAGTGCTAGTAGCGGGGCCGCCGAGCAGTACTTC.

The genes are TRBV10-1 and TRBJ1-1, with a tentative D call TRBD1 (5 bases). CDR3 length: 13 amino acids. Trimming left V 8 bases short and J 1 base short, with 11 bases between. Germline assignment: CDR1 WNHNN and CDR2 SYGVQD (reference sequence). This chain's CDR3 is CASSSGGNTEAFF. For the CDR3, the DNA is TGCGCCAGCTCGAGCGGGGGGAACACTGAAGCTTTCTTT.

J is TRBJ2-5 and V is TRBV2, with 10 bases lining up with TRBD1. The CDR3 is made up of 15 amino acids. Losses at the gene ends were 6 bases for V and 4 bases for J; bases not matched to a gene: 8. CDR1 is SNHLY and CDR2 is FYNNEI in the germline V gene. The CDR3 DNA follows: TGTGCCAGCAGGAGACAGGGGGCGCCGGGAGAGACCCAGTACTTC. Translation gives CASRRQGAPGETQYF.

The chain employs TRBV6-5 and TRBJ2-1; 7 positions match TRBD2. The CDR3 is 14 residues long. Trimming removed 7 bases from V and 5 bases from J; junction bases left unmatched: 8. Germline V gene lookup returns CDR1 MNHEY and CDR2 SVGAGI. CDR3 in DNA: TGTGCCAGCATAGCTAGCGGTATGGACAATGAGCAGTTCTTC. Translation: CASIASGMDNEQFF.

The genes are TRBV6-2 or TRBV6-3 and TRBJ2-6; unclear D gene. CDR3 size: 14 residues. Trimming took 5 bases from V and 2 from J, leaving 7 bases between them. CDR1 is MNHEY, CDR2 SVGEGT, per germline. In DNA form, the CDR3 reads TGTGCCAGCAGTAGAATGGCTGGGGCCAACGTCCTGACTTTC. Translating it yields CASSRMAGANVLTF.

The chain carries TRBV5-5 and TRBJ1-6; 7 bases fit TRBD1. The germline gives CDR1 SGHKS, CDR2 YYEKEE (reference sequence). CDR3 length: 14 residues. The ends lost 0 bases at V and 10 bases at J; junction bases unmatched: 4. The CDR3 sequence: CASSLGQGGSPLHF. As DNA, the CDR3 is TGTGCCAGCAGCTTGGGACAGGGTGGCTCACCCCTCCACTTT.

The chain carries TRBV6-5 and TRBJ2-5; D is possibly TRBD1 (6 bases). The CDR3 has 12 amino acids. With 10 bases removed from V and 3 bases from J, the gap between germline ends came to 12 bases. Germline V gene sequence: CDR1 MNHEY, CDR2 SVGAGI. Here the CDR3 DNA reads TGTGCCACCCCGGGACACAAAGAGACCCAGTACTTC. As protein: CATPGHKETQYF.

The chain links TRBV4-3 to TRBJ2-5; 7 bases agree with TRBD2. This CDR3 is 14 amino acids long. Germline lookup yields CDR1 LGHNA and CDR2 YSLEER. V lost 4 bases, J lost 5 bases, and 7 bases stayed unmatched. CDR3 protein: CASSPTGGFETQYF. The CDR3 DNA follows: TGCGCCAGCAGCCCGACGGGAGGATTTGAGACCCAGTACTTC.

The DNA for the CDR3 is TGTGCCAGCAGCCCCGGGACAGGGTATAGCAATCAGCCCCAGCATTTT. Its protein product is CASSPGTGYSNQPQHF. V is TRBV7-6 and J is TRBJ1-5; 9 bases align to TRBD1. Germline V CDR1 and CDR2: SGHVS, FNYEAQ. V shed 5 bases and J 0 bases; nucleotides not matched to a gene: 5. The CDR3 runs 16 residues. Together with reference TRBV7-6 and TRBJ1-5, the CDR3 gives the full variable domain: GAGVSQSPRYKVTKRGQDVALRCDPISGHVSLYWYRQALGQGPEFLTYFNYEAQQDKSGLPNDRFSAERPEGSISTLTIQRTEQRDSAMYRCASSPGTGYSNQPQHFGDGTRLSIL.

This clone appeared a single time. The V and J genes are TRBV19 and TRBJ2-1; D possibly corresponds to TRBD2 (5 bases). Trimming left V 5 bases short and J 0 bases short, with 17 bases between. CDR1 LNHDA and CDR2 SQIVND come from the germline V gene (reference sequence). The CDR3 covers 17 residues. The DNA for the CDR3 is TGTGCCAGTAGTCCCCGGGGAGTGGCAAGCTCCTACAATGAGCAGTTCTTC. Translated: CASSPRGVASSYNEQFF.

The chain combines TRBV10-3 with TRBJ2-2, with a tentative D call TRBD1 (6 bases). The CDR3 loop spans 14 amino acids. V was cut by 4 bases and J by 7 bases, with 13 bases left in between. Germline CDR1 is ENHRY and CDR2 is SYGVKD. CDR3 loop: CAISGEQGLGELFF. CDR3 sequence (DNA): TGTGCCATCAGTGGAGAACAGGGTCTCGGGGAGCTGTTTTTT.

The chain recombines TRBV19 with TRBJ1-2; D gene ambiguous. Germline V CDR1 and CDR2: LNHDA, SQIVND (reference sequence). This CDR3 has 14 amino acids. Trimming left V 6 bases short and J 4 bases short, with 15 bases between. This CDR3 is CASRPGSQSYGYTF. The CDR3 DNA reads TGTGCCAGTAGGCCCGGGAGTCAGTCCTATGGCTACACCTTC.

The rearrangement joins TRBV27 to TRBJ1-2, with D perhaps matching TRBD1 (6 bases). The length of the CDR3 is 13 residues. Germline V gene lookup returns CDR1 MNHEY and CDR2 SMNVEV (reference sequence). V was shortened by 3 bases and J by 5 bases, with 10 bases between the two germline ends. DNA of the CDR3: TGTGCCAGCAGTTTGGGGGGCGGGTATGGCTACACCTTC. Translated: CASSLGGGYGYTF.

The chain is built from TRBV30 and TRBJ1-5; D is perhaps TRBD1 (5 bases). Germline lookup yields CDR1 GTSNPN and CDR2 SVGIG (reference sequence). The CDR3 runs 16 residues. The V end lost 0 bases, the J end lost 0 bases, and 12 bases lay between the germline ends. This chain's CDR3 is CAWSVLGAHSNQPQHF. CDR3 in DNA: TGTGCCTGGAGTGTACTAGGGGCCCATAGCAATCAGCCCCAGCATTTT.

The chain employs TRBV6-5 and TRBJ2-7; 8 bases align to TRBD2. V shed 2 bases and J 4 bases; nucleotides not matched to a gene: 7. Germline assignment: CDR1 MNHEY and CDR2 SVGAGI. The CDR3 loop spans 15 amino acids. The chain's CDR3 is CASSYIGLAVYEQYF. Written as DNA, the CDR3 is TGTGCCAGCAGTTACATAGGACTAGCTGTTTACGAGCAGTACTTC.

The chain recombines TRBV12-3 or TRBV12-4 with TRBJ1-1; D might be TRBD1 (5 bases). V was clipped by 5 bases and J by 6 bases, with 10 bases between them. The CDR3 spans 12 residues. The CDR3 DNA sequence: TGTGCCAGCAGTGGGGACGGGGCTGAAGCTTTCTTT. The encoded protein is CASSGDGAEAFF.

This clone has just one count. The chain uses TRBV11-3 and TRBJ1-4; no clear D. The CDR3 loop spans 13 amino acids. Looked up from germline, CDR1 is SGHNT and CDR2 is YENEEA. Trimming removed 3 bases at V and 7 bases at J, with 9 bases between. CDR3 protein: CASSFSGSEKLFF. DNA for the CDR3: TGTGCCAGCAGCTTTAGCGGATCTGAAAAACTGTTTTTT.

The genes are TRBV28 and TRBJ2-5; 11 bases align to TRBD2. Germline CDR1 MDHEN, CDR2 SYDVKM. The J segment lost 4 bases and the V segment lost 7 bases, leaving 11 bases of the junction unmatched. The CDR3 is made up of 16 amino acids. As DNA, the CDR3 is TGTGCCAGCACCCAACTAGCGGGGGAGTGGGGAGAGACCCAGTACTTC. This translates into CASTQLAGEWGETQYF.

This rearrangement joins TRBV5-1 to TRBJ2-3, with D perhaps TRBD2 (6 bases). Trimming removed 5 bases from V and 4 bases from J, with 20 bases in between. The CDR3 totals 16 residues. Germline-derived CDR1 and CDR2 are SGHRS and YFSETQ. Here the CDR3 reads CASSSLGTGVSDTQYF. In nucleotides, the CDR3 is TGCGCCAGCAGTTCGTTGGGCACGGGGGTTTCAGATACGCAGTATTTT.